This TCR beta chain was profiled in a study of blood T cell repertoires in COVID-19 (TCRdb year 2020). Regarding the complete study: The collaborator samples originated in the United States, Italy and Spain and spanned the acute and convalescent phases of COVID-19. The material from the prospective study consisted of cDNA or gDNA derived from T cells, B-cell-depleted T cells, or PBMCs. Deeply sampled blood TCRbeta repertoires from subjects exposed to, actively infected with, or recovered from COVID-19 were included in the dataset. A freely available public database, intended as a resource for researchers studying the immune response to SARS-CoV-2, is where the repertoires were released. The samples were drawn from the first 160 participants of the ongoing ImmuneRACE study and from some 1,300 subjects provided by 6 global collaborators. Sample metadata almost always included a de-identified subject ID, COVID-19 status, age in years and sex. Where available, HLA class I and class II types were taken from metadata supplied by the sample provider and were not determined by assay-based typing.

Taken from cysteine to phenylalanine, the CDR3 has 16 residues. The CDR3 DNA has 48 bases and is translated from base 1. V trim: 4 bases; J trim: 0 bases; unmatched bases: 4. Reading the germline V gene gives CDR1 MNHNS and CDR2 SASEGT. TCRbeta CDR3 regions were amplified from genomic DNA by means of the immunoSEQ Assay, a bias-controlled multiplex PCR. Regarding the original processing steps: The number of nucleated cells in each sample was estimated by amplification of reference gene primers within the assay. Sequence reads were collapsed and filtered to measure the absolute abundance of every unique TCRbeta CDR3 rearrangement. For each sample, productive Simpson clonality was calculated as the square root of Simpson's diversity index across productive rearrangements. Drawn from immuneACCESS, this table holds only the in-frame rearrangements with V and J called that TCRdb kept. Clones are partly lost; checked studies trace under half to an unresolved V gene and leave the rest unexplained. V and J calls and clone size are copied from that table; D and trimming were computed from the DNA. The table for this sample lists over 200,000 clones; around nine tenths of them were counted only once. In total, the top ten clones hold roughly 2.5% of the sample.

Summary of the overall study and its limitations: How much clinical and demographic metadata was included differed by source and by participant, and the metadata was provided uncurated.

About this clone: The antigen it recognizes is unknown. No quality values exist for individual bases; no much larger clone is one base distant.

Collaborating institutions collected whole blood in K2EDTA tubes following their own protocols. For TCRbeta analysis, collaborator samples were shipped as frozen whole blood, as isolated PBMCs, or as DNA extracted from either sample type. Sequenced: peripheral blood. This clonotype was sampled from an older woman with acute or convalescent COVID-19. The rearrangement combines TRBV6-1 with TRBJ2-3; TRBD1 aligns with 10 central bases. The CDR3 reads CASSGQGATSTDTQYF. In nucleotides, the sequence is TGTGCCAGCAGTGGACAGGGGGCGACAAGCACAGATACGCAGTATTTT.